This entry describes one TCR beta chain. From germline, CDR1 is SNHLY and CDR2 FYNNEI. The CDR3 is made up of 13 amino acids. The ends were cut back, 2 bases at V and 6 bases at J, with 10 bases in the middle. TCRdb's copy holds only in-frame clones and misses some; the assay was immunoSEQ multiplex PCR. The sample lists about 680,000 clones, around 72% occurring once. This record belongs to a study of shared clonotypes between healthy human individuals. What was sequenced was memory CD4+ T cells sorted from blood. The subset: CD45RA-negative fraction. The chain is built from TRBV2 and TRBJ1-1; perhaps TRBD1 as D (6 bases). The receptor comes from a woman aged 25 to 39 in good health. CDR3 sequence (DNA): TGTGCCAGCAGTGAACGGGAGGGGGCTGAAGCTTTCTTT. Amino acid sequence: CASSEREGAEAFF.